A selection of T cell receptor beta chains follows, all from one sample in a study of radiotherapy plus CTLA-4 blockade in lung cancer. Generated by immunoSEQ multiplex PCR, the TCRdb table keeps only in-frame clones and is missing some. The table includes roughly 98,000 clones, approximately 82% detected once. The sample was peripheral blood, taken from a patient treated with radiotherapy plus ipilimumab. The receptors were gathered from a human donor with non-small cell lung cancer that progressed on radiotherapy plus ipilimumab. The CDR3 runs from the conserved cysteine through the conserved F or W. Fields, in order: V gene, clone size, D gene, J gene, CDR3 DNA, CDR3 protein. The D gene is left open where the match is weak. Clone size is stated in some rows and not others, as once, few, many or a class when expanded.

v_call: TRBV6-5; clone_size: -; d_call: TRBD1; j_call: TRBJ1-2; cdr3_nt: TGTGCCAGCAGGCCAGGGGGCGGTCTCGGCTACACCTTC; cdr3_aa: CASRPGGGLGYTF
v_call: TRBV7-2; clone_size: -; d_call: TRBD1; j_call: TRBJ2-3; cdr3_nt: TGTGCCAGCAGCCGGGACAGGGGCACAGATACGCAGTATTTT; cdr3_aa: CASSRDRGTDTQYF
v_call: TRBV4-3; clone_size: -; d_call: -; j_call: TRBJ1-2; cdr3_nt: TGCGCCAGCAGCCAAGAGATTGGGACTCTCTATGGCTACACCTTC; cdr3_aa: CASSQEIGTLYGYTF
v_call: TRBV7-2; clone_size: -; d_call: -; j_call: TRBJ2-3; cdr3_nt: TGTGCCAGCAGCTTAGGGCGACTAGAGGGCACAGATACGCAGTATTTT; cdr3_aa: CASSLGRLEGTDTQYF
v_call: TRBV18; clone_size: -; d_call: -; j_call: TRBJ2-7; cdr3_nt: TGTGCCAGCTCACCACGGACAGAGGGCTACGAGCAGTACTTC; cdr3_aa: CASSPRTEGYEQYF
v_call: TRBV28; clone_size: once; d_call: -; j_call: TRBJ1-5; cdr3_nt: TGTGCCAGCAGTTCCCCTCCGGGGGTAAATCAGCCCCAGCATTTT; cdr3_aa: CASSSPPGVNQPQHF
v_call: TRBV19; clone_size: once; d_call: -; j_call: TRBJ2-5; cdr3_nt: TGTGCCAGTAGTACAGCAGGAGGGTACCAAGAGACCCAGTACTTC; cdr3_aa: CASSTAGGYQETQYF
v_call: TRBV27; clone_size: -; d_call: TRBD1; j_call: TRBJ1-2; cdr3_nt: TGTGCCAGCAGTTTTCGGGACAGGGAAGTAGGCGGCTACACCTTC; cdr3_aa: CASSFRDREVGGYTF
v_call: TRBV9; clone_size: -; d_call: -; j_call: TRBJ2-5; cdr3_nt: TGTGCCAGCAGCACGGGAGAAGAGACCCAGTACTTC; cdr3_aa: CASSTGEETQYF
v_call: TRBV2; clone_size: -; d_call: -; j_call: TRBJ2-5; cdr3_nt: TGTGCCAGCAGGGAGACCCAGTACTTC; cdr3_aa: CASRETQYF
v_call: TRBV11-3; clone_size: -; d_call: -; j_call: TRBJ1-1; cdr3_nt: TGTGCCAGCAGCTTAGGGGTGGGGGACACTGAAGCTTTCTTT; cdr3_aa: CASSLGVGDTEAFF
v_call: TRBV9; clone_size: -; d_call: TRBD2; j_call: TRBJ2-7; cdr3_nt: TGTGCCAGCAGCGCAAAGACTAGCGGGGGGGCCAGCGAGCAGTACTTC; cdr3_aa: CASSAKTSGGASEQYF
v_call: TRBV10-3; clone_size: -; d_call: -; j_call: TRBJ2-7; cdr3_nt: TGTGCCATCAGTGAGATAGGCGAGACATCCTCCTACGAGCAGTACTTC; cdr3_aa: CAISEIGETSSYEQYF
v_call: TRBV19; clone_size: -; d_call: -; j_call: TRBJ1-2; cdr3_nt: TGTGCCAGTAGTATCTCTGGTCCCTCCGGCAGGCCCTCGATCTATGGCTACACCTTC; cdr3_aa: CASSISGPSGRPSIYGYTF
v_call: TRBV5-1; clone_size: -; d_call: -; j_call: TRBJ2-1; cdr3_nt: TGCGCCAGCAGCTACTTATGGACTCAGGGAAATGAGCAGTTCTTC; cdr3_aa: CASSYLWTQGNEQFF
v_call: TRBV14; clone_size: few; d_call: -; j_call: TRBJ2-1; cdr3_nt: TGTGCCAGCAGCCTGACGCTGGCGCTTAATGAGCAGTTCTTC; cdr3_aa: CASSLTLALNEQFF
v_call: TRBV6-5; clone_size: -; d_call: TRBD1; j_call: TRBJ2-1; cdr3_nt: TGTGCCAGCAGTAGACAGGGAAACTCCTACAATGAGCAGTTCTTC; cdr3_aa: CASSRQGNSYNEQFF
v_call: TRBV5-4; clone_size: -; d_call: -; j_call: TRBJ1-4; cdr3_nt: TGTGCCAGCAGTTATAAACAGAATGAAAAACTGTTTTTT; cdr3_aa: CASSYKQNEKLFF
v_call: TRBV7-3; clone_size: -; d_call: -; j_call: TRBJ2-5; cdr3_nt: TGTGCCAGCAGCTTGTCTAGTTATGAGACCCAGTACTTC; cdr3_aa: CASSLSSYETQYF
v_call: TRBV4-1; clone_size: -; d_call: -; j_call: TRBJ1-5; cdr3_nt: TGCGCCAGCAGTCGAGGGGGAGATGGCAATCAGCCCCAGCATTTT; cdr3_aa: CASSRGGDGNQPQHF
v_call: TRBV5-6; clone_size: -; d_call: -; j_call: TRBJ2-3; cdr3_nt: TGTGCCAGCACCTTTAGTGGGGTGGCAGATACGCAGTATTTT; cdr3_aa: CASTFSGVADTQYF
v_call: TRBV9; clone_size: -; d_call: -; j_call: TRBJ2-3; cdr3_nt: TGTGCCAGCAGCGTAGGTTCCCCCCCTTCGACAGATACGCAGTATTTT; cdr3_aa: CASSVGSPPSTDTQYF
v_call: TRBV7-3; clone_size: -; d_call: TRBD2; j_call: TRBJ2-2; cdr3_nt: TGTGCCAGCAGTTCGCAGCGGGGCGCGAACACCGGGGAGCTGTTTTTT; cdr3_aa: CASSSQRGANTGELFF
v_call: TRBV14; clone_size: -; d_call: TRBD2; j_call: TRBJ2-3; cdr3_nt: TGTGCCAGCAGCCCTCGACTAGCCAGCACAGATACGCAGTATTTT; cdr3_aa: CASSPRLASTDTQYF
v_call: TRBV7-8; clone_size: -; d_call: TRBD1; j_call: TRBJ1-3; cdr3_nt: TGTGCCAGCACTCCGGACAGGGCTGGAAACACCATATATTTT; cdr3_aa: CASTPDRAGNTIYF
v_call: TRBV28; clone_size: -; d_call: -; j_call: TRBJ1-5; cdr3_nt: TGTGCCACCGAGCGGGTCTATAGCAATCAGCCCCAGCATTTT; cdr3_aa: CATERVYSNQPQHF
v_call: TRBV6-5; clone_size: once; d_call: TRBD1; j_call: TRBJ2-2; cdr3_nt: TGTGCCAGCAGGTACAGGGGGCGGACCGGGGAGCTGTTTTTT; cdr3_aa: CASRYRGRTGELFF
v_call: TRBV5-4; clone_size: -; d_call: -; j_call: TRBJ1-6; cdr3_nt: TGTGCCAGCAGCTTGCTCGACCCCAATTCACCCCTCCACTTT; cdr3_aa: CASSLLDPNSPLHF
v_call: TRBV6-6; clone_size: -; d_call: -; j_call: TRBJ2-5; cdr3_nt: TGTGCCAGCAGTTATTGGCAAGAGACCCAGTACTTC; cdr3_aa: CASSYWQETQYF
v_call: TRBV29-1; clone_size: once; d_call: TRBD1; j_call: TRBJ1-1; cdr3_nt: TGCAGCGTTGTCGATATCGGACAGGGCTTGAACACTGAAGCTTTCTTT; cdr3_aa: CSVVDIGQGLNTEAFF
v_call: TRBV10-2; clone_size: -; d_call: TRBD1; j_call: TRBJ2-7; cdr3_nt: TGCGCCAGCACCGGGACAGGGCTCTACGAGCAGTACTTC; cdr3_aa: CASTGTGLYEQYF
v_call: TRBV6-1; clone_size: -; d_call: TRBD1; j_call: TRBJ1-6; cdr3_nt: TGTGCCAGCAGTGCTTTGGGACAGATCGTGCGAGGTTCACCCCTCCACTTT; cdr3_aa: CASSALGQIVRGSPLHF
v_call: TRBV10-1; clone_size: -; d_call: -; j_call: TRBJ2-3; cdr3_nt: TGCGCCACCCGCCGCACTAGAGAGTTGAGCACAGATACGCAGTATTTT; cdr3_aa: CATRRTRELSTDTQYF
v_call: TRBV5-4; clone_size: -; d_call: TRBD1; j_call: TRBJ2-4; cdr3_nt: TGTGCCAGCAGCTTGGTGGGACAGGACGACATTCAGTACTTC; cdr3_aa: CASSLVGQDDIQYF
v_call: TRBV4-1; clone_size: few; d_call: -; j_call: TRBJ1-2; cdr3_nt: TGCGCCAGCAGCCAAGATCCACAGGGTTTATATGGCTACACCTTC; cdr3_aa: CASSQDPQGLYGYTF
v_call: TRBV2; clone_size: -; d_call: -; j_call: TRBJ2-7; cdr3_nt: TGTGCCAGCAGTCTGACCGAGCAGTACTTC; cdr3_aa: CASSLTEQYF
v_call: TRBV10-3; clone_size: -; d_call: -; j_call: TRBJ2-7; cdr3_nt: TGTGCCATCAGTGATCCGGGGGTAGCCCTTTCCTACGAGCAGTACTTC; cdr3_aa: CAISDPGVALSYEQYF
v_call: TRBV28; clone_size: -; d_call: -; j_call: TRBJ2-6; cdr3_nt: TGTGCCAGCAGGAGGGGCTCTGGGGCCAACGTCCTGACTTTC; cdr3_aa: CASRRGSGANVLTF
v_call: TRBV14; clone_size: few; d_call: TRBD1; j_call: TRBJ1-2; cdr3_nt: TGTGCCAGCAGCCGGGACAGGGGGCGGTACACCTTC; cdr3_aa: CASSRDRGRYTF
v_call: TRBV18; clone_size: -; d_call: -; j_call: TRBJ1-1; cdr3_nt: TGTGCCAGCTCACCATCGGAAACTTTGAACACTGAAGCTTTCTTT; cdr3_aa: CASSPSETLNTEAFF
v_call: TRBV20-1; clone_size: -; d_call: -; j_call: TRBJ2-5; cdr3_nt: TGCAGTGCTGGCAGGGAAGAGACCCAGTACTTC; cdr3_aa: CSAGREETQYF
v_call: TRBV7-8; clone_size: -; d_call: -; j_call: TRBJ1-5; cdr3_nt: TGTGCCAGCAGCTCCAGACAGCATAGCAATCAGCCCCAGCATTTT; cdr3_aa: CASSSRQHSNQPQHF
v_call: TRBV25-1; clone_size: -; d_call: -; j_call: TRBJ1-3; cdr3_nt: TGTGCCAGCAGTGAATGGAAAGACTCTGGAAACACCATATATTTT; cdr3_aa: CASSEWKDSGNTIYF
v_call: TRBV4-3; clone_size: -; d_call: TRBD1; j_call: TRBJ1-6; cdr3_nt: TGCGCCAGCAGTCTTGACAGGGAGCTTTCACCCCTCCACTTT; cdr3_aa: CASSLDRELSPLHF
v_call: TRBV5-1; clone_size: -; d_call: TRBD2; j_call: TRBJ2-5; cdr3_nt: TGCGCCAGCAGCGCAGGACTAGCGGGGGGGCAAGAGACCCAGTACTTC; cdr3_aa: CASSAGLAGGQETQYF
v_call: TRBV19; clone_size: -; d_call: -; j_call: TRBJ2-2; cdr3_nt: TGTGCCACCTCCTCTTGGCTAGCGAGATACACCGGGGAGCTGTTTTTT; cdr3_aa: CATSSWLARYTGELFF
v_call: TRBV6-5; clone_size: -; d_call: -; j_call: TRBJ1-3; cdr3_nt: TGTGCCAGCAGTTACGCGGCGGGGGTTGGAAACACCATATATTTT; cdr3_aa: CASSYAAGVGNTIYF
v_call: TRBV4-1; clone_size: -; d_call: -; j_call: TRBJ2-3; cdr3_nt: TGCGCCAGCAGCCAAGGGGGGGGCGCGGGAAAAAATACGCAGTATTTT; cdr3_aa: CASSQGGGAGKNTQYF
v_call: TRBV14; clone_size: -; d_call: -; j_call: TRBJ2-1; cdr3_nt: TGTGCCAGCAGCCAAGGCGGGGGCCTCTCCTACAATGAGCAGTTCTTC; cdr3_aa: CASSQGGGLSYNEQFF
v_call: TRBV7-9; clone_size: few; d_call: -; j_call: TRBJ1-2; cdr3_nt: TGTGCCAGCAGCCTCGAAGGGACGAGGGTTTATGGCTACACCTTC; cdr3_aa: CASSLEGTRVYGYTF
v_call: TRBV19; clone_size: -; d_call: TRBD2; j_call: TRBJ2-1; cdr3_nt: TGTGCCAGTAGTAGTCCTAGCGGGAATGAGCAGTTCTTC; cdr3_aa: CASSSPSGNEQFF
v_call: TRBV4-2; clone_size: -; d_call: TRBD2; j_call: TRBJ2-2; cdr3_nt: TGTGCCAGCAGCCAGGGACTAGCGGTCACCGGGGAGCTGTTTTTT; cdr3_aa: CASSQGLAVTGELFF
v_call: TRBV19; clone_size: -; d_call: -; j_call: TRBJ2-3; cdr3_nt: TGTGCCAGTAGTACTGGCCCAGGGCGGAATACGCAGTATTTT; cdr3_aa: CASSTGPGRNTQYF
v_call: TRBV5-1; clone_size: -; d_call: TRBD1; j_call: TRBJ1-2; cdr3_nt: TGCGCCAGCAGCTCGGGACAGGGGGCGCTTAATGGCTACACCTTC; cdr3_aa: CASSSGQGALNGYTF
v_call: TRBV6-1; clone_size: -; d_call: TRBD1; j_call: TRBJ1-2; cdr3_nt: TGTGCCAGCCAGACAGGGGGCTTAGCTGGCTACACCTTC; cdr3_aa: CASQTGGLAGYTF
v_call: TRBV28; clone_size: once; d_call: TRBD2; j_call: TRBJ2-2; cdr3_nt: TGTGCCAGCAGTATAACCGGGACTAGCTCCGGGGAGCTGTTTTTT; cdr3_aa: CASSITGTSSGELFF
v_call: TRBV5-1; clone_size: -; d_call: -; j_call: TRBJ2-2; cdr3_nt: TGCGCCAGCAGCTTCAAGGAGGGTTCGACCGGGGAGCTGTTTTTT; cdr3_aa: CASSFKEGSTGELFF
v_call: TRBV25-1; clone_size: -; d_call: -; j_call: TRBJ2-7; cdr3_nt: TGTGCCAGCGGAGGGGGGGGTGTCGAGCAGTACTTC; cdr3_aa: CASGGGGVEQYF
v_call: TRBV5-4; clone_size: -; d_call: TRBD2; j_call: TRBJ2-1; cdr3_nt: TGTGCCAGCAGTCGACTAGCGGGAGGGTGGAATGAGCAGTTCTTC; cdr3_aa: CASSRLAGGWNEQFF
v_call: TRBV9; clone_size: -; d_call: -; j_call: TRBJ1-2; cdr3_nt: TGTGCCAGCAGCGTAGAGGGGTTCTCTGTGGGTTTGGCCTCAGACTATGGCTACACCTTC; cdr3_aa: CASSVEGFSVGLASDYGYTF